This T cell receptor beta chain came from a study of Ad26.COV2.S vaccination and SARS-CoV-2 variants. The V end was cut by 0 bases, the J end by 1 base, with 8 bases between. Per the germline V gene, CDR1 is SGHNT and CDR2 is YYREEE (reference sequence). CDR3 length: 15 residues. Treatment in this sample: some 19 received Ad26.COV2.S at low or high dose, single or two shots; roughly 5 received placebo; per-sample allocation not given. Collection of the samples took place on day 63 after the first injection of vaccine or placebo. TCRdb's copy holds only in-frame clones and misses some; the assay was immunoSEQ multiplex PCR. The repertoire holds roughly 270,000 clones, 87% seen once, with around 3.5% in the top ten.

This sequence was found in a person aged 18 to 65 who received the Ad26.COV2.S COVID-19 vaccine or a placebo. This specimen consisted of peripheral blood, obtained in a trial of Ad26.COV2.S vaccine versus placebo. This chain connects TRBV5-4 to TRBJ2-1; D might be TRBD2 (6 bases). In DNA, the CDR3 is TGTGCCAGCAGCTTGGAACGGGAGTCCTACAATGAGCAGTTCTTC. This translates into CASSLERESYNEQFF.